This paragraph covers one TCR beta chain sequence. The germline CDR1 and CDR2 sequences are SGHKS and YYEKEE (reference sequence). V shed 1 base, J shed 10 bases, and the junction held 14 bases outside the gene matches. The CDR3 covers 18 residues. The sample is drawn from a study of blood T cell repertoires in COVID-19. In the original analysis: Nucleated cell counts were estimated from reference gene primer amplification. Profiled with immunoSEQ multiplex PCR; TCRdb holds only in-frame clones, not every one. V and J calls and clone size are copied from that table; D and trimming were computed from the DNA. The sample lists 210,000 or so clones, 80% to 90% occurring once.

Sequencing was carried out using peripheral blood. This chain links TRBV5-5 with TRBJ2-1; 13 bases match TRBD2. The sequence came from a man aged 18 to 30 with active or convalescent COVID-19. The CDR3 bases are TGTGCCAGCAGCTTGTTACGGGGGACTAGCGGGACTCGAGGGGAGCAGTTCTTC. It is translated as CASSLLRGTSGTRGEQFF.